This TCR beta chain was identified in a study of T cells in Graves' hyperthyroidism and ophthalmopathy (dated by TCRdb to the late 2010s). A note on the overall study: Peripheral blood samples were taken at the time of initial diagnosis, prior to any treatment. To identify TCR V-J signatures that set the groups apart, the researchers used a discovery cohort of 100 patients, made up of 43 with Graves' ophthalmopathy and 57 with stable Graves' hyperthyroidism. Whether ophthalmopathy could be predicted prospectively was tested in an independent validation cohort made up of roughly 19 hyperthyroidism patients plus 17 patients who later progressed to ophthalmopathy. The roughly 94 discovery patients were randomly split 7:3 into training and test sets. In addition, the study compared T-cell repertoires in thyroid tissue and in blood from five to seven Graves' hyperthyroidism patients. Following sampling, methimazole starting at 30 mg daily was given to hyperthyroidism patients, and high-dose intravenous methylprednisolone was given to ophthalmopathy patients. According to the paper, TCR Vbeta CDR3 sequencing was carried out on 135 peripheral blood samples, which came from around 43 ophthalmopathy, fewer than 80 hyperthyroidism and 17 progressor patients. What the study reported, not specific to this receptor: In validation, the model predicted progression to ophthalmopathy a median of roughly six months before onset, with approximately 68% sensitivity and roughly 79% specificity. In cross-validation, a model built on a 13 V-J signature told ophthalmopathy apart from stable hyperthyroidism with approximately 90% sensitivity and 81% to 82% specificity, and in testing the same model reached 80%/75%. Most expanded thyroid clonotypes (frequency above 0.001) were also detected in blood, a finding suggesting that blood repertoires may reflect thyroid immune responses. Sample size was not statistically predetermined, and investigators were not blinded to group allocation.

A remark on this clonotype: The clone's antigen remains unknown. There are no base qualities to consult, and no much larger clone falls within one base.

The hyperthyroidism patients were between 18 and 65 years old and newly diagnosed, with a disease duration of less than 2 months. Any patient with an uncontrolled infection, another autoimmune disease, pregnancy or lactation was excluded. Diagnoses were based on clinical symptoms, serum thyroxine and TRAb, thyroid ultrasound and orbital computed tomography. Blood from progressor patients was drawn when they were first diagnosed with hyperthyroidism, before any ophthalmopathy symptoms appeared. PBMCs were separated from approximately 9.9 ml of fresh peripheral blood using Ficoll-Paque density gradient centrifugation. Progressor patients were defined as those initially diagnosed with Graves' hyperthyroidism in whom ophthalmopathy developed during follow-up. Total RNA was extracted using Trizol reagent, and RNA quality was assessed on an Agilent 2100 Bioanalyzer. The TCR beta CDR3 regions were amplified from RNA transcripts. The first round of RT-PCR for the TCR CDR3 was performed with the HTBI primer set and the Qiagen OneStep RT-PCR kit. Libraries were constructed in a second round of multiplex PCR, after which size selection and purification were carried out. Libraries were sequenced paired-end with 100 bp reads on an Illumina HiSeq2000. As for the authors' bioinformatics: Raw data were processed with SOAPnuke, discarding reads with adapters, uncalled bases, mean Phred below 15, or no exact constant-primer or identifier match. High-quality paired reads were merged with COPE v1.2.5, and unique nucleotide sequences were defined as clonotypes. Clonotypes were aligned to IMGT TRBV, TRBD and TRBJ reference segments using MiTCR v1.1. Analysis was restricted to V-J combinations with a frequency above 0.0001, which covered over 98% of repertoires. The TCS score was defined as the ratio of F50 (clonal expansion) to E x V (chaos), calculated using BLOSUM62-based TCRdist between CDR3 peptides within each V-J. Welch's t-statistics and random forest reduced fewer than 600 V-J features to around 14, which were used in a naive Bayes classifier (R e1071). TCRdb reworked the public reads: Q25 trimming with fastp, MiXCR clone assembly, productive beta chains retained. Each entry merges the rows of one CDR3 protein and shows their most common DNA and genes. The V and J calls and clone size come from TCRdb's table, not from the authors' own analysis. The sample data list fewer than 500,000 distinct CDR3 sequences, and roughly 13% of these were observed just once. More than 20% of the sample goes to the ten largest clones.

The CDR3 spans 14 residues, from the cysteine through the phenylalanine. The sequence is cut down to CDR3 DNA, 42 bases in frame from base 1. CDR1 and CDR2, looked up from the germline V gene, are SQVTM and ANQGSEA. V trim: 7 bases; J trim: 1 base; unmatched bases: 10. Recombination linked TRBV29-1 to TRBJ2-7, with 7 bases in between that match TRBD1. This clonotype was obtained from a man aged 25-40 years with Graves' hyperthyroidism that later progressed to Graves' ophthalmopathy. The sequencing sample was made of blood. The sequenced DNA is TGCAGCGCCGGTAGGGCAGGGGGATCCTACGAGCAGTACTTC. Translated, it gives CSAGRAGGSYEQYF.